This T cell receptor beta chain was documented in a study of long-term antiretroviral therapy in people with HIV. Study findings and constraints: Blood obtained between the mid-2000s and the late 2010s may reflect older ART regimens.

As for this clone: Its antigen is unidentified.

PBMC samples from each donor numbered at least one pre-ART and at least two post-ART. The length of the CDR3 is 17 residues. Germline V lookup: CDR1 SGHNT, CDR2 YENEEA. J lost 0 bases, V lost 3 bases, and 6 bases had no gene match. At the survey level, the v3.0 immunoSEQ assay was run. This table comes from immunoSEQ multiplex PCR, and its TCRdb copy is limited to in-frame clones, with some not included. Of about 30,000 clones listed, about 85% are singletons. The material was unsorted PBMCs, obtained 3 years after starting antiretroviral therapy. The chain uses TRBV11-3 and TRBJ2-3; TRBD2 agrees at 10 bases. This TCR came from a man between 35 and 55 years old with HIV. CDR3: CASSFGLAVVSTDTQYF. CDR3 coding DNA: TGTGCCAGCAGCTTTGGACTAGCGGTAGTTAGCACAGATACGCAGTATTTT.